This paragraph covers one T cell receptor (beta chain) sequence. One end of the junction varies from germline; a read error may be responsible. The data belong to a study of blood T cell repertoires in COVID-19. CDR1 is SGHTA and CDR2 is FQGTGA in the germline V gene. The CDR3 loop spans 14 amino acids. Measured with immunoSEQ multiplex PCR; TCRdb has only the in-frame clones, and not every one. The sample contains 230,000 or so clones, nearly 90% of which appear only once. The Seattle patients, enrolled during active infection, were followed longitudinally. The receptor was derived from an older woman with COVID-19, enrolled during active disease. The genes are TRBV7-3 and TRBJ2-3; TRBD2 agrees at 9 bases. The specimen sequenced was peripheral blood. The CDR3 loop is CASSLTVTSGTSNF. CDR3 nucleotides: TGTGCCAGCAGCTTAACCGTCACCTCCGGGACTAGCAATTTT.